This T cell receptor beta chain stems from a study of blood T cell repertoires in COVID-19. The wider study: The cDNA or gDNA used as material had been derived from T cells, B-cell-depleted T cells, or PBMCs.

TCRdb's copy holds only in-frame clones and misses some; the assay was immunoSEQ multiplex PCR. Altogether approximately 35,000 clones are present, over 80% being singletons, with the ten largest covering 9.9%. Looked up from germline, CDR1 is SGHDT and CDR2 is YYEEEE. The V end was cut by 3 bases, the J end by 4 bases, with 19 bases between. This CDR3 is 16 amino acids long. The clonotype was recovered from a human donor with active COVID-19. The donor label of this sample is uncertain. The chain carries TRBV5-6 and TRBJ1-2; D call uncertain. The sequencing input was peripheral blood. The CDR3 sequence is CASSWLSSAASYGYTF. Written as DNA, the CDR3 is TGTGCCAGCAGCTGGCTTAGCTCGGCGGCCTCCTATGGCTACACCTTC.